The 5 T cell receptor beta chains given below trace back to one sample, sequenced in a study of OX40 agonist ivuxolimab in advanced cancers. Only in-frame clones appear in the TCRdb table, and some are missing; sequencing was by immunoSEQ multiplex PCR. The data show over 90,000 clones, roughly 95% seen once. This material consisted of CD4+ or CD8+ T cells sorted from blood, taken in a trial of the OX40 agonist ivuxolimab. Receptors were obtained from an adult with an advanced solid tumor such as melanoma, head and neck, liver or kidney cancer.

The chain couples TRBV11-2 to TRBJ2-7; 8 nucleotides align to TRBD1. V was pared by 1 base and J by 6 bases, with 8 bases of the junction left unmatched. This CDR3 has 15 amino acids. The germline V gene has CDR1 SGHAT and CDR2 FQNNGV. The CDR3 sequence is CASSLGLDRVSEQYF. CDR3 coding DNA: TGTGCCAGCAGCTTAGGGCTGGACAGGGTAAGCGAGCAGTACTTC.

This clone is a singleton in its sample. This chain joins TRBV5-1 and TRBJ1-1, with a possible D match to TRBD1 (5 bases). V gave up 0 bases and J gave up 1 base, with 22 bases separating them. The CDR3 length is 19 residues. Germline loops: CDR1 SGHRS, CDR2 YFSETQ. Written as DNA, the CDR3 is TGCGCCAGCAGCTTGGTCGCAGGGAATCATTACCCTAGGAACACTGAAGCTTTCTTT. Amino acids: CASSLVAGNHYPRNTEAFF.

This chain joins TRBV5-1 and TRBJ1-2; TRBD1 is a possible D gene (6 bases). CDR3 length equals 13 residues. V lost 3 bases and J 5 bases, leaving 11 bases between the germline ends. Germline CDR1 SGHRS, CDR2 YFSETQ. DNA of the CDR3: TGCGCCAGCAGCTCGGACAGCTTGTATGGCTACACCTTC. Protein product: CASSSDSLYGYTF.

The rearrangement links TRBV4-2 to TRBJ2-7; 7 bases agree with TRBD1. The junction had 16 bases not matched to a gene; V was cut back by 7 bases and J by 7 bases. Germline V gene lookup returns CDR1 LGHNA and CDR2 YNFKEQ. The CDR3 sequence is 15 residues long. This CDR3 reads CASTHQGTERLEQYF. DNA for the CDR3: TGTGCCAGCACCCACCAGGGGACAGAGCGTCTGGAGCAGTACTTC.

This clone appeared once. The chain combines TRBV19 with TRBJ1-1; tentatively, D is TRBD1 (6 bases). V was clipped by 3 bases and J by 0 bases, with 14 bases between them. The CDR3 is made up of 16 amino acids. Germline V gene sequence: CDR1 LNHDA, CDR2 SQIVND (reference sequence). DNA of the CDR3: TGTGCCAGTAGTATGGGAGGGGGTCCCCTGAACACTGAAGCTTTCTTT. The encoded protein is CASSMGGGPLNTEAFF.